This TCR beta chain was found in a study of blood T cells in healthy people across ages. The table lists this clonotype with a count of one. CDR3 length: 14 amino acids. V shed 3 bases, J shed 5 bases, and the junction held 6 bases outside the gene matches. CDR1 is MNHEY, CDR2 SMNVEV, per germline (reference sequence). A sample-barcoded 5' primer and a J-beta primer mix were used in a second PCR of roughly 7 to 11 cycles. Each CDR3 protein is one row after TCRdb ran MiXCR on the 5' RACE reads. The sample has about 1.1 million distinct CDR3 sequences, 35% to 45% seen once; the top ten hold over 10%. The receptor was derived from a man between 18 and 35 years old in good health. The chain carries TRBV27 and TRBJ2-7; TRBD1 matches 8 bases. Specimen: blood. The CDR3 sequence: CASSLEQGGHEQYF. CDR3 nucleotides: TGTGCCAGCAGTTTGGAACAGGGGGGCCACGAGCAGTACTTC.